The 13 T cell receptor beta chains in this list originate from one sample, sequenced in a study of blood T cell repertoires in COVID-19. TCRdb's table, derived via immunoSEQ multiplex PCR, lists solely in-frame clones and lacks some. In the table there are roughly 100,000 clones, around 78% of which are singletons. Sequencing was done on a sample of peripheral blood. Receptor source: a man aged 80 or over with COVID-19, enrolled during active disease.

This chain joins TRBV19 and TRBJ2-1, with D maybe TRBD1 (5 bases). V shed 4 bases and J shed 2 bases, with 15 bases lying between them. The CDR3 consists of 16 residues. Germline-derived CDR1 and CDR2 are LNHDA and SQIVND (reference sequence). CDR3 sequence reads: CASSKTSQGTYNEQFF. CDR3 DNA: TGTGCCAGTAGTAAAACTTCTCAGGGAACCTACAATGAGCAGTTCTTC.

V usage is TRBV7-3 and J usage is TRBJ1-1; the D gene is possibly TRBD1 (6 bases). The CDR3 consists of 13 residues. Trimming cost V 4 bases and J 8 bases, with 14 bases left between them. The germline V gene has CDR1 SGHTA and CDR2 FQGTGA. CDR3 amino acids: CASSSQGIGEAFF. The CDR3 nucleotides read TGTGCCAGCAGCTCACAGGGTATCGGGGAAGCTTTCTTT.

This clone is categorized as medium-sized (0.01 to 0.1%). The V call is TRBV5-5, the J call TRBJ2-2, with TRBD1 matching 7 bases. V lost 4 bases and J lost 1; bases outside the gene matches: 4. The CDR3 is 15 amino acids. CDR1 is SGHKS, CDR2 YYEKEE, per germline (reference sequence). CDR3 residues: CASSSRDRNTGELFF. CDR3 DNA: TGTGCCAGCAGCAGCCGGGACAGGAACACCGGGGAGCTGTTTTTT.

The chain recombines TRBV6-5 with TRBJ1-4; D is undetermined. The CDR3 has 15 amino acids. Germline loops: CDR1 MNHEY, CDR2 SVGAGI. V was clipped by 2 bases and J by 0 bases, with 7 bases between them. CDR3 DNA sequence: TGTGCCAGCAGTTACGGGGAGACAACTAATGAAAAACTGTTTTTT. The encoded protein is CASSYGETTNEKLFF.

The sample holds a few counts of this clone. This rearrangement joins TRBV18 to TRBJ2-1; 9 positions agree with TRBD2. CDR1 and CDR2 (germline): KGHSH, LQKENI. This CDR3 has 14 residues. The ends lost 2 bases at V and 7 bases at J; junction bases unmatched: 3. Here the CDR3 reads CASSPAGGPNEQFF. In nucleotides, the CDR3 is TGTGCCAGCTCACCAGCGGGAGGGCCTAATGAGCAGTTCTTC. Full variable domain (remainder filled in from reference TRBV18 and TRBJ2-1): NAGVMQNPRHLVRRRGQEARLRCSPMKGHSHVYWYRQLPEEGLKFMVYLQKENIIDESGMPKERFSAEFPKEGPSILRIQQVVRGDSAAYFCASSPAGGPNEQFFGPGTRLTVL.

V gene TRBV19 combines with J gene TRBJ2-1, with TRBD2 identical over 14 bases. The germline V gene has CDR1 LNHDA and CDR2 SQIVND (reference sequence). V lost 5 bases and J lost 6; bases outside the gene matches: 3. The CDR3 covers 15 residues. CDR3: CASSPGTSGSNEQFF. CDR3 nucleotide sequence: TGTGCCAGTAGTCCGGGGACTAGCGGGAGCAATGAGCAGTTCTTC.

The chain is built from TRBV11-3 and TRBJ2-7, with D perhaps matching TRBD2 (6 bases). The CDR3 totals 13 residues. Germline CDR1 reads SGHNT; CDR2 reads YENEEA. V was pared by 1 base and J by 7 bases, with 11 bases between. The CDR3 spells CASSLVAAGEQYF. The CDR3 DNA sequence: TGTGCCAGCAGCTTAGTCGCTGCGGGAGAGCAGTACTTC.

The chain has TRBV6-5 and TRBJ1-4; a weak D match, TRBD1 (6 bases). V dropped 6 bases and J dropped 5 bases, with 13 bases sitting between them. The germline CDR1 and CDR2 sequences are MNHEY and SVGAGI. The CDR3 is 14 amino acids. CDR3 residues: CASRVGQANEKLFF. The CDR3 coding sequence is TGTGCCAGCAGGGTGGGACAAGCGAATGAAAAACTGTTTTTT.

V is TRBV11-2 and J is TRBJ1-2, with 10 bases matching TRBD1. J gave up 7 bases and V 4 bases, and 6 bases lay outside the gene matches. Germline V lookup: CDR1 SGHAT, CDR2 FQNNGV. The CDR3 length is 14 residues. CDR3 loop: CASSSDRGRGGYTF. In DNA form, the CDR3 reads TGTGCCAGCAGCTCCGACAGGGGGCGTGGTGGCTACACCTTC.

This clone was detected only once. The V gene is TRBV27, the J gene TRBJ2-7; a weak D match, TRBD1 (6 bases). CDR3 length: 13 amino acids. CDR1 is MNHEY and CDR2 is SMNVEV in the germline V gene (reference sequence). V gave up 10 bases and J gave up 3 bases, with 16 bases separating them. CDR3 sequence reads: CATGRGGGYEQYF. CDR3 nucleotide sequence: TGTGCCACGGGCCGAGGGGGTGGCTACGAGCAGTACTTC.

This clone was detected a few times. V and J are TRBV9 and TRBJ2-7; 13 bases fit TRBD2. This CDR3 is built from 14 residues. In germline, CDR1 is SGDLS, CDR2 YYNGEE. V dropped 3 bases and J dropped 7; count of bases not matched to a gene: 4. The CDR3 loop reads CASSAGLAGVEQYF. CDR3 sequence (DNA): TGTGCCAGCAGCGCTGGACTAGCGGGAGTAGAGCAGTACTTC.

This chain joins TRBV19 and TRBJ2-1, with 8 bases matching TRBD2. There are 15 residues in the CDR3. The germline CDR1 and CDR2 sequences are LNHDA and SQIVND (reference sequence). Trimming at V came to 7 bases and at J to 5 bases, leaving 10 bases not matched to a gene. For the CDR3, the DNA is TGTGCCAGTACGAACCCGGGACTAGGACACAATGAGCAGTTCTTC. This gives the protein CASTNPGLGHNEQFF.

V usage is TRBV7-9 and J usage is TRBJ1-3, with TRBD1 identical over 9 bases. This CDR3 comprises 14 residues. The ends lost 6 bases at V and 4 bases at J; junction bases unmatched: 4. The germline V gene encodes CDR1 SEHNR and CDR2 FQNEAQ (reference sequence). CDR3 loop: CASSPTGGGNTIYF. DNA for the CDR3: TGTGCCAGCAGTCCGACAGGGGGAGGAAACACCATATATTTT.